This T cell receptor (beta chain) was obtained from a study of CD8 T cells in ankylosing spondylitis. TCRdb redid the calling of the 5' RACE reads with MiXCR, one entry per CDR3 protein. The table has roughly 200,000 distinct CDR3 sequences, about a quarter seen once. Germline V gene sequence: CDR1 MNHEY, CDR2 SVGEGT. This CDR3 is 13 amino acids long. Trimming left V 8 bases short and J 2 bases short, with 12 bases between. The source material was blood, either unsorted or a sorted T cell fraction (not recorded which). V and J are TRBV6-2 or TRBV6-3 and TRBJ2-5, with D possibly being TRBD1 (5 bases). This clonotype originated in a male donor with ankylosing spondylitis or in good health (not recorded which). CDR3 DNA: TGTGCCAGCGGGGCGGTCGTGCAAGAGACCCAGTACTTC. Translated: CASGAVVQETQYF.